Given below is one T cell receptor (beta chain) in context. Its antigen is as yet unknown. These data originate in a study of cytomegalovirus exposure and HLA in healthy donors. Study in general: Among the roughly 400 genotyped donors, around 81% were placed in the Caucasian-associated ancestry cluster. The study's findings and limits: Some V segments could not be told apart, so they were left out, TRBV6-2 and TRBV6-3 among them. A few CMV-associated chains were confirmed in vitro to be specific for CMV antigens.

The study ran its PCR with 60 Vbeta and 13 Jbeta primers. The method was immunoSEQ multiplex PCR; TCRdb's version includes in-frame clones alone and lacks a portion of them. The sample yields 200,000 to 250,000 clones, about 81% seen once. The V and J ends lost 2 bases and 8 bases respectively, with 18 bases between them. The CDR3 totals 15 residues. Germline V CDR1 and CDR2: SGHNT, YENEEA. The source material was PBMCs. The TCR was taken from a woman in her sixties or seventies in good health and CMV-seropositive. V gene TRBV11-3 combines with J gene TRBJ1-2; D possibly corresponds to TRBD1 (5 bases). The CDR3 bases are TGTGCCAGCAGCTTAAATGGTGGCAGGGTAAGCGGCTACACCTTC. As protein: CASSLNGGRVSGYTF.